The next 24 T cell receptor beta chains were all read from a single sample in a study of cytomegalovirus exposure and HLA in healthy donors (dated by TCRdb to 2017 to 2019). Preparation of the library involved the immunoSEQ multiplex PCR assay. A mixture of 60 forward primers for TCR Vbeta segments and 13 reverse primers for TCR Jbeta segments was used in the multiplex PCR. Here the immuneACCESS table is served through TCRdb, limited to in-frame sequences with V and J called. Missing clones are a known gap in these copies; in checked studies unresolved V genes cover under half, and the rest lacks a known reason. The sample table contains 100,000 to 150,000 clones; only one count was recorded for 65% to 90% of them. 3% of the sample is held by the ten biggest clonotypes. Sequencing was performed on PBMCs. These receptors originate from a woman under 30 in good health and CMV-seropositive.

CDR3 in amino acids: CASYRDIGSPLHF. Written as DNA, the CDR3 is TGTGCCAGTTACAGGGACATCGGATCACCCCTCCACTTT. This sequence joins TRBV6-6 and TRBJ1-6; D might be TRBD1 (6 bases). The germline CDR1 and CDR2 sequences are MNHNY and SVGAGI (reference sequence). Trimming pared 9 bases from V and 10 bases from J, leaving 16 bases between. The CDR3 spans 13 residues.

The V gene is TRBV7-9, the J gene TRBJ1-3; possibly TRBD1 for D (6 bases). CDR3 length: 14 residues. Germline CDR1 is SEHNR and CDR2 is FQNEAQ (reference sequence). V lost 9 bases and J 0 bases, leaving 12 bases between the germline ends. The CDR3 DNA is TGTGCCAGTCACAGGGACCCCTCTGGAAACACCATATATTTT. Its translation is CASHRDPSGNTIYF. Drawing the rest from reference TRBV7-9 and TRBJ1-3, the complete variable domain is DTGVSQNPRHKITKRGQNVTFRCDPISEHNRLYWYRQTLGQGPEFLTYFQNEAQLEKSRLLSDRFSAERPKGSFSTLEIQRTEQGDSAMYLCASHRDPSGNTIYFGEGSWLTVV.

This chain connects TRBV5-1 to TRBJ2-2; D call uncertain. There are 13 residues in the CDR3. Trimming stripped 1 base from V and 6 bases from J, with 7 bases between. Germline CDR1 and CDR2: SGHRS and YFSETQ. CDR3 in DNA: TGCGCCAGCAGCTTGCAGCGATCCGGGGAGCTGTTTTTT. It encodes CASSLQRSGELFF.

This clone turned up a few times. The chain uses TRBV7-8 and TRBJ1-5; 8 bases match TRBD1. Germline V gene sequence: CDR1 SGHVS, CDR2 FQNEAQ. J was trimmed by 10 bases and V by 6 bases; bases with no gene match: 14. The CDR3 is 15 amino acids. CDR3 sequence reads: CASSQGIGQGDPQHF. In nucleotides, the CDR3 is TGTGCCAGCAGTCAGGGGATAGGACAGGGTGACCCCCAGCATTTT.

V is TRBV7-9 and J is TRBJ2-3, with D perhaps TRBD1 (6 bases). Germline-derived CDR1 and CDR2 are SEHNR and FQNEAQ (reference sequence). Trimming took off 2 bases at V and 5 bases at J, with 8 bases between the two ends. CDR3 size: 13 residues. In nucleotides, the CDR3 is TGTGCCAGCAGCTTACAGGGGCAAGATACGCAGTATTTT. Protein product: CASSLQGQDTQYF. Full variable domain (outside the CDR3, taken from reference TRBV7-9 and TRBJ2-3): DTGVSQNPRHKITKRGQNVTFRCDPISEHNRLYWYRQTLGQGPEFLTYFQNEAQLEKSRLLSDRFSAERPKGSFSTLEIQRTEQGDSAMYLCASSLQGQDTQYFGPGTRLTVL.

V is TRBV9 and J is TRBJ1-3; D gene unclear. V was cut by 0 bases and J by 4 bases, with 8 bases left in between. The germline gives CDR1 SGDLS, CDR2 YYNGEE. The CDR3 is made up of 14 amino acids. CDR3 bases: TGTGCCAGCAGCGTAGGCCCCGCGGGAAACACCATATATTTT. It specifies CASSVGPAGNTIYF.

The chain carries TRBV25-1 and TRBJ2-5; 10 positions agree with TRBD1. The V and J ends lost 7 bases and 7 bases, in that order; junction bases with no gene match: 9. The CDR3 consists of 14 residues. Germline CDR1 MGHDK, CDR2 SYGVNS. CDR3: CASIGTGESGTQYF. DNA of the CDR3: TGTGCCAGCATTGGGACAGGGGAATCGGGGACCCAGTACTTC. Supplemented by reference TRBV25-1 and TRBJ2-5, the full variable domain reads EADIYQTPRYLVIGTGKKITLECSQTMGHDKMYWYQQDPGMELHLIHYSYGVNSTEKGDLSSESTVSRIRTEHFPLTLESARPSHTSQYLCASIGTGESGTQYFGPGTRLLVL.

This sequence joins TRBV11-1 and TRBJ2-7, with D unresolved. V dropped 2 bases and J dropped 5 bases, with 16 bases sitting between them. The CDR3 sequence is 15 residues long. CDR1 and CDR2 from the germline V gene are SGHAT and FQDESV (reference sequence). This CDR3 is CASSLLVTPMDEQYF. In DNA form, the CDR3 reads TGTGCCAGCAGCTTACTTGTCACTCCGATGGACGAGCAGTACTTC.

The rearrangement joins TRBV28 to TRBJ1-4; D unclear. The V end lost 6 bases, the J end lost 2 bases, and 10 bases lay between the germline ends. CDR3 length: 14 residues. Looked up from germline, CDR1 is MDHEN and CDR2 is SYDVKM. The DNA of the CDR3 is TGTGCCAGCAGATCACTAGGGACTAATGAAAAACTGTTTTTT. Translated, it gives CASRSLGTNEKLFF.

The chain uses TRBV30 and TRBJ1-6; 7 bases line up with TRBD1. With V trimmed by 3 bases and J by 4 bases, 0 bases remained unmatched. The CDR3 has 13 amino acids. Germline lookup yields CDR1 GTSNPN and CDR2 SVGIG (reference sequence). CDR3 loop: CAWRGQYNSPLHF. CDR3 coding DNA: TGTGCCTGGAGGGGACAGTATAATTCACCCCTCCACTTT.

This chain joins TRBV5-1 and TRBJ1-6, with D possibly matching TRBD1 (5 bases). CDR3 size: 15 residues. Looked up from germline, CDR1 is SGHRS and CDR2 is YFSETQ. V lost 5 bases and J 13 bases, leaving 22 bases between the germline ends. The CDR3 spells CASRNVGGDGIPLHF. CDR3 in DNA: TGCGCCAGCAGAAATGTGGGGGGGGATGGGATTCCCCTCCACTTT.

The rearrangement links TRBV9 to TRBJ2-7; the match to TRBD1 covers 10 bases. Germline CDR1 SGDLS, CDR2 YYNGEE. This CDR3 is built from 15 residues. V was clipped by 3 bases and J by 7 bases; unmatched bases: 10. DNA for the CDR3: TGTGCCAGCAGCGCGCCCGGGACAGGGGCTGGTGAGCAGTACTTC. Its protein is CASSAPGTGAGEQYF.

The V gene is TRBV19, the J gene TRBJ1-6, with a possible D match to TRBD1 (6 bases). The germline CDR1 and CDR2 sequences are LNHDA and SQIVND (reference sequence). Trimming took 5 bases from V and 6 from J, leaving 14 bases between them. CDR3 length: 15 amino acids. CDR3 nucleotides: TGTGCCAGTAGTGAGAACCACAGGGCTAATTCACCCCTCCACTTT. Its translation: CASSENHRANSPLHF. The full variable domain, its missing parts supplied by reference TRBV19 and TRBJ1-6, is DGGITQSPKYLFRKEGQNVTLSCEQNLNHDAMYWYRQDPGQGLRLIYYSQIVNDFQKGDIAEGYSVSREKKESFPLTVTSAQKNPTAFYLCASSENHRANSPLHFGNGTRLTVT.

This chain links TRBV6-5 with TRBJ1-1, with unresolved D. V was trimmed by 5 bases and J by 10 bases, leaving 14 bases between them. CDR3 length: 12 residues. The germline CDR1 and CDR2 sequences are MNHEY and SVGAGI. The CDR3 bases are TGTGCCAGCAGTCAAAACTCAGGTACAGCTTTCTTT. Residues: CASSQNSGTAFF.

This chain links TRBV29-1 with TRBJ1-1; D is unresolved. CDR3 size: 12 residues. The germline gives CDR1 SQVTM, CDR2 ANQGSEA. Trimming left V 3 bases short and J 4 bases short, with 9 bases between. The CDR3 bases are TGCAGCGTTGAGTGGGCAGCCACTGAAGCTTTCTTT. Amino acids: CSVEWAATEAFF.

This clone has a handful of counts. The chain joins TRBV7-2 to TRBJ2-7; perhaps TRBD1 as D (5 bases). The V and J ends lost 3 bases and 3 bases respectively, with 9 bases between them. Germline loops: CDR1 SGHTA, CDR2 FQGNSA. The CDR3 has 13 residues. CDR3 DNA: TGTGCCAGCAGCTTCCCAGGGAACTACGAGCAGTACTTC. Its protein product is CASSFPGNYEQYF.

This chain links TRBV23-1 with TRBJ2-2; 10 positions agree with TRBD2. TRBV23-1 carries the ORF label, with uncertain function. The junction had 13 bases not matched to a gene; V was cut back by 3 bases and J by 0 bases. The CDR3 consists of 20 residues. CDR3 nucleotides: TGCGCCAGCAGTCACCCAAGCGCACAGCGGGGGGGTTCGAACACCGGGGAGCTGTTTTTT. This encodes CASSHPSAQRGGSNTGELFF.

This chain joins TRBV11-2 and TRBJ2-1, with 11 bases fitting TRBD1. The CDR3 length is 15 residues. V lost 4 bases, J lost 7 bases, and 6 bases stayed unmatched. Germline V gives CDR1 SGHAT, CDR2 FQNNGV. The CDR3 protein is CASSSDRGLGNEQFF. CDR3 in DNA: TGTGCCAGCAGCTCGGACAGGGGGCTTGGGAATGAGCAGTTCTTC.

The chain joins TRBV10-1 to TRBJ2-7; D is possibly TRBD1 (6 bases). This CDR3 has 14 amino acids. Germline values: CDR1 WNHNN, CDR2 SYGVQD (reference sequence). Trimming left V 7 bases short and J 0 bases short, with 13 bases between. This chain's CDR3 is CASTSGDTSYEQYF. The CDR3 nucleotides are TGCGCCAGCACTTCAGGGGACACCTCCTACGAGCAGTACTTC.

The rearrangement links TRBV11-2 to TRBJ1-2, with 9 bases that match TRBD1. Germline trimming cut 6 bases from V and 8 bases from J; bases unmatched to any gene: 7. CDR1 and CDR2 (germline): SGHAT, FQNNGV. This CDR3 spans 13 amino acids. CDR3 in DNA: TGTGCCAGCAGGAAAACAGGGGGCGACGGCTACACCTTC. It translates to CASRKTGGDGYTF.

The genes are TRBV10-3 and TRBJ1-3; D is undetermined. Trimming removed 7 bases from V and 0 bases from J, with 4 bases in between. Germline loops: CDR1 ENHRY, CDR2 SYGVKD. The CDR3 contains 12 residues. CDR3 region: CAIIGSGNTIYF. CDR3 nucleotide sequence: TGTGCCATCATCGGCTCTGGAAACACCATATATTTT.

The chain couples TRBV7-9 to TRBJ2-1; maybe TRBD2 (6 bases). Germline CDR1 reads SEHNR; CDR2 reads FQNEAQ (reference sequence). Trimming took off 5 bases at V and 10 bases at J, with 24 bases between the two ends. This CDR3 spans 16 amino acids. The DNA of the CDR3 is TGTGCCAGCAGCGAGAGGCGGGGAAGTAGAAGCTGGGAGCAGTTCTTC. Residues: CASSERRGSRSWEQFF.

This clone was detected only a few times. The rearrangement links TRBV14 to TRBJ1-1; D call uncertain. CDR1 is SGHDN, CDR2 FVKESK, per germline. The CDR3 spans 11 residues. Trimming left V 1 base short and J 7 bases short, with 4 bases between. CDR3 protein: CASSQGGEAFF. The DNA for the CDR3 is TGTGCCAGCAGCCAAGGAGGTGAAGCTTTCTTT.

V usage is TRBV7-9 and J usage is TRBJ2-7, with 10 bases identical to TRBD1. The CDR3 runs 15 residues. J lost 3 bases, V lost 6 bases, and 8 bases had no gene match. The germline V gene has CDR1 SEHNR and CDR2 FQNEAQ (reference sequence). The CDR3 DNA is TGTGCCAGCAGTTCCTCCTGGACAGGGGGCTACGAGCAGTACTTC. Protein: CASSSSWTGGYEQYF.